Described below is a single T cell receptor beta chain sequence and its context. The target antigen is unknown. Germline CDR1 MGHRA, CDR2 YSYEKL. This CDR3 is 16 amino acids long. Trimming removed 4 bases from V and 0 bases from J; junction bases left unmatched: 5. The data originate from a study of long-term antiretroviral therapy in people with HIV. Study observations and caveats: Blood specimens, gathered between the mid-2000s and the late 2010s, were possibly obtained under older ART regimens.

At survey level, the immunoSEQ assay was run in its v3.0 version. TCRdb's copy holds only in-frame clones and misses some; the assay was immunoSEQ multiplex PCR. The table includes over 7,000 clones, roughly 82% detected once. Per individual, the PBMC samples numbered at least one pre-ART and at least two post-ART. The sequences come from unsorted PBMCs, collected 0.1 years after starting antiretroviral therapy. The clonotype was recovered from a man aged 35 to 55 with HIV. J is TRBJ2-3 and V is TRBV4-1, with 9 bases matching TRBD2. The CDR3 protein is CASSPQAGGSTDTQYF. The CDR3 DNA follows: TGCGCCAGCAGCCCTCAAGCGGGGGGAAGCACAGATACGCAGTATTTT.